The rows below give T cell receptor beta chains drawn from one sample of a study of T cell repertoires in cytomegalovirus infection. Their target antigens are unknown. TCRdb itself ran the reads through MiXCR, one entry per CDR3 protein. This sample has some 350,000 distinct CDR3 sequences, with about 32% found just once. Sequencing was performed on cultured PBMCs, taken from culture after CMV antigen stimulation. These receptors were collected from a human donor in good health (CMV status not recorded). Some clones in this sample may be carry-over from other donors' samples. CDR3s include the opening cysteine and the closing phenylalanine or tryptophan. The D gene is left open where the match is weak. The size field is filled for only some rows; it gives once, few, many or a size class.

J gene | clone size | D gene | V gene | CDR3 DNA | CDR3 protein
TRBJ2-5 | . | TRBD2 | TRBV2 | TGTGCCAGCAGTGGTGGGACTAGCTCTCTCATTCACCAAGAGACCCAGTACTTC | CASSGGTSSLIHQETQYF
TRBJ2-5 | few | TRBD2 | TRBV19 | TGTGCCAGTAGTATCGGCGGGAGGCCTCAAGAGACCCAGTACTTC | CASSIGGRPQETQYF
TRBJ2-5 | . | TRBD1 | TRBV19 | TGTGCCAGTAAGCTGAGGGGGCGGGAGACCCAGTACTTC | CASKLRGRETQYF
TRBJ2-1 | . | TRBD2 | TRBV7-9 | TGTGCCAGCAGCAATCCTAGCGGGAGCTCCTACAATGAGCAGTTCTTC | CASSNPSGSSYNEQFF
TRBJ1-3 | few | . | TRBV30 | TGTGCCTCCACTGGGACTGCCGGAAACACCATATATTTT | CASTGTAGNTIYF
TRBJ2-1 | . | TRBD2 | TRBV5-1 | TGCGCCAGCAGCCCCGGACTAGCGGGCTTGAGCTCCTACAATGAGCAGTTCTTC | CASSPGLAGLSSYNEQFF
TRBJ2-1 | . | . | TRBV7-9 | TGTGCCAGCAGCCCCTCTCTAGGTGTGCGCGATGAGCAGTTCTTC | CASSPSLGVRDEQFF
TRBJ1-5 | . | TRBD1 | TRBV19 | TGTGCCAGTAGCGTTTCCACAGGGGGCAGGGGTCAGCCCCAGCATTTT | CASSVSTGGRGQPQHF
TRBJ1-2 | many | . | TRBV7-2 | TGTGCCAGCAGCTTTTCCGGGACTCCGGGTTATGGCTACACCTTC | CASSFSGTPGYGYTF
TRBJ2-3 | . | TRBD2 | TRBV7-2 | TGTGCCACTAGCGGGAGTGTAATAGATACGCAGTATTTT | CATSGSVIDTQYF
TRBJ2-5 | . | TRBD1 | TRBV6-5 | TGTGCCAGCAGTTACCGATGGACAGGGAGGGAGACCCAGTACTTC | CASSYRWTGRETQYF
TRBJ2-1 | . | . | TRBV20-1 | TGCAGTGCTAGTCCGCAGGTTCGCAATGAGCAGTTCTTC | CSASPQVRNEQFF
TRBJ1-4 | few | . | TRBV19 | TGTGCCAGTAAGCGGCGCACAACTAATGAAAAACTGTTTTTT | CASKRRTTNEKLFF
TRBJ2-5 | few | . | TRBV27 | TGTGCCAGCAGTACCGGCGGGTTACCGGCGTACCAAGAGACCCAGTACTTC | CASSTGGLPAYQETQYF
TRBJ2-1 | . | TRBD2 | TRBV12-3/TRBV12-4 | TGTGCCAGCACGGTTGGCGGGGGCTCCTACAATGAGCAGTTCTTC | CASTVGGGSYNEQFF
TRBJ2-1 | . | TRBD1 | TRBV19 | TGTGCCAGTAGGGGGACAGGGGAGTGGGAGCAGTTCTTC | CASRGTGEWEQFF
TRBJ1-1 | many | . | TRBV19 | TGTGCCAGTATTAGGTCGGGACCGAACACTGAAGCTTTCTTT | CASIRSGPNTEAFF
TRBJ2-3 | many | . | TRBV7-2 | TGTGCCAGCAGCCAACGGGCAGGGTGGAACACAGATACGCAGTATTTT | CASSQRAGWNTDTQYF
TRBJ2-1 | . | TRBD1 | TRBV5-1 | TGCGCCAGCAGCTCATTTTCGACAGGGGCCAATGAGCAGTTCTTC | CASSSFSTGANEQFF
TRBJ1-6 | once | . | TRBV12-5 | TGTGCTAGTGGTTTGGACGATGGGACACCCCTCCACTTT | CASGLDDGTPLHF
TRBJ1-1 | . | . | TRBV9 | TGTGCCAGCAGCCGACAGATCATGAACACTGAAGCTTTCTTT | CASSRQIMNTEAFF
TRBJ2-1 | . | TRBD2 | TRBV28 | TGTGCCAGCAGTTATCACCTAGCGGTCTCCTACAATGAGCAGTTCTTC | CASSYHLAVSYNEQFF
TRBJ2-7 | many | TRBD1 | TRBV28 | TGTGCCAGCAGTTTCGGGACAGGGGGCCTTTACGAGCAGTACTTC | CASSFGTGGLYEQYF
TRBJ1-5 | . | . | TRBV18 | TGTGCCAGCTCACGGGCCCTCGGGTCGAATCAGCCCCAGCATTTT | CASSRALGSNQPQHF
TRBJ1-5 | . | . | TRBV20-1 | TGCAGTGCTAGACAGGGCAATCAGCCCCAGCATTTT | CSARQGNQPQHF
TRBJ2-1 | . | . | TRBV19 | TGTGCCAGTAGTAAACTCCTGGCAGGGAGCTCCTACAATGAGCAGTTCTTC | CASSKLLAGSSYNEQFF
TRBJ2-5 | . | TRBD1 | TRBV12-3/TRBV12-4 | TGTGCCAGCAGCTTGGGGGACAGGCAAGAGACCCAGTACTTC | CASSLGDRQETQYF
TRBJ2-7 | many | . | TRBV7-8 | TGTGCCAGCAGCTTAGGGGAATACGAGCAGTACTTC | CASSLGEYEQYF
TRBJ2-3 | few | TRBD2 | TRBV3-1 | TGTGCCAGCAGCCACCATTCTAGCGGAGAGGCGGATACGCAGTATTTT | CASSHHSSGEADTQYF
TRBJ1-6 | . | TRBD1 | TRBV24-1 | TGTGCCACCAGTGATCGGGACAGTAATTCACCCCTCCACTTT | CATSDRDSNSPLHF